The 14 T cell receptor beta chains below were found in one sample sequenced in a study of blood T cell repertoires in COVID-19. Repertoires were generated with immunoSEQ multiplex PCR, while TCRdb's copy carries only in-frame clones and drops some. Of about 55,000 clones in the sample, about nine tenths were seen once. Sequencing was carried out using peripheral blood. Receptor source: a man older than 75 with acute or convalescent COVID-19.

The chain has TRBV5-1 and TRBJ2-1; 7 nucleotides line up with TRBD2. Germline V CDR1 and CDR2: SGHRS, YFSETQ. The CDR3 length is 13 residues. The ends lost 4 bases at V and 9 bases at J; junction bases unmatched: 7. The CDR3 nucleotides read TGCGCCAGCAGCGGTACTAGCGATCGTGAGCAGTTCTTC. Its translation is CASSGTSDREQFF.

The rearrangement links TRBV19 to TRBJ2-2, with 7 bases matching TRBD1. The CDR3 runs 14 residues. V shed 6 bases and J 6 bases; nucleotides not matched to a gene: 7. Germline V gene lookup returns CDR1 LNHDA and CDR2 SQIVND (reference sequence). CDR3 coding DNA: TGTGCCAGTAGCGAGACAGGGCGGCCCGGGGAGCTGTTTTTT. It yields the protein CASSETGRPGELFF. The full variable domain, in which reference TRBV19 and TRBJ2-2 provide the parts outside the CDR3, is DGGITQSPKYLFRKEGQNVTLSCEQNLNHDAMYWYRQDPGQGLRLIYYSQIVNDFQKGDIAEGYSVSREKKESFPLTVTSAQKNPTAFYLCASSETGRPGELFFGEGSRLTVL.

The rearrangement joins TRBV19 to TRBJ1-1; maybe TRBD1 (6 bases). The ends were cut back, 7 bases at V and 3 bases at J, with 15 bases in the middle. The CDR3 extends over 14 amino acids. Per germline, CDR1 LNHDA and CDR2 SQIVND (reference sequence). The CDR3 nucleotides are TGTGCCAGTACCCCTGGGGCAGGGGACACTGAAGCTTTCTTT. The encoded protein is CASTPGAGDTEAFF. Full variable domain (remainder filled in from reference TRBV19 and TRBJ1-1): DGGITQSPKYLFRKEGQNVTLSCEQNLNHDAMYWYRQDPGQGLRLIYYSQIVNDFQKGDIAEGYSVSREKKESFPLTVTSAQKNPTAFYLCASTPGAGDTEAFFGQGTRLTVV.

The CDR3 region has the DNA TGTGCCAGCAGCGTAGCTCTTGGACAGGAGGACGAGCAGTACTTC. Encoded protein: CASSVALGQEDEQYF. This chain uses TRBV9 with TRBJ2-7; TRBD1 aligns across 7 bases. Trimming at V came to 0 bases and at J to 5 bases, leaving 8 bases not matched to a gene. This CDR3 comprises 15 residues. Looked up from germline, CDR1 is SGDLS and CDR2 is YYNGEE. The entire variable domain, with the rest obtained from reference TRBV9 and TRBJ2-7, is as follows: DSGVTQTPKHLITATGQRVTLRCSPRSGDLSVYWYQQSLDQGLQFLIQYYNGEERAKGNILERFSAQQFPDLHSELNLSSLELGDSALYFCASSVALGQEDEQYFGPGTRLTVT.

This chain links TRBV5-1 with TRBJ1-3, with 7 bases fitting TRBD1. In germline, CDR1 is SGHRS, CDR2 YFSETQ. With V trimmed by 2 bases and J by 5 bases, 4 bases remained unmatched. This CDR3 contains 14 residues. The CDR3 spells CASSFLTGRNTIYF. CDR3 DNA: TGCGCCAGCAGCTTCCTGACAGGGAGAAACACCATATATTTT.

This clone showed up just a few times. Other DNA variants within this sample encode the same CDR3. V and J are TRBV11-2 and TRBJ2-7; D is unclear. The germline CDR1 and CDR2 sequences are SGHAT and FQNNGV. Trimming removed 4 bases from V and 4 bases from J, with 5 bases in between. The CDR3 has 11 amino acids. The CDR3 bases are TGTGCCAGCAGCTCCACTTACGAGCAGTACTTC. Translation gives CASSSTYEQYF.

The rearrangement joins TRBV18 to TRBJ2-7; D is perhaps TRBD1 (5 bases). V was trimmed by 6 bases and J by 2 bases, leaving 8 bases between them. The CDR3 covers 12 residues. CDR1 is KGHSH and CDR2 is LQKENI in the germline V gene. For the CDR3, the DNA is TGTGCCAGCTCGGCAGGGACCTACGAGCAGTACTTC. Translated, it gives CASSAGTYEQYF.

The chain couples TRBV11-3 to TRBJ2-7, with 9 bases matching TRBD1. CDR3 length: 15 residues. Germline CDR1 is SGHNT and CDR2 is YENEEA. J was trimmed by 5 bases and V by 5 bases; bases with no gene match: 10. CDR3 loop: CASSRGRDRANEQYF. DNA of the CDR3: TGTGCCAGCAGCCGCGGGCGGGACAGGGCCAACGAGCAGTACTTC. Based on the CDR3 plus reference TRBV11-3 and TRBJ2-7, the full variable domain is EAGVVQSPRYKIIEKKQPVAFWCNPISGHNTLYWYLQNLGQGPELLIRYENEEAVDDSQLPKDRFSAERLKGVDSTLKIQPAELGDSAVYLCASSRGRDRANEQYFGPGTRLTVT.

J is TRBJ2-7 and V is TRBV7-2, with a weak D call TRBD2 (5 bases). The CDR3 loop spans 15 amino acids. Germline-derived CDR1 and CDR2 are SGHTA and FQGNSA. Trimming left V 4 bases short and J 2 bases short, with 15 bases between. In DNA, the CDR3 is TGTGCCAGCAGCTACGGAGGTAGCGTAGCCTACGAGCAGTACTTC. Translating gives CASSYGGSVAYEQYF.

This clone showed up just a few times. This rearrangement joins TRBV6-5 to TRBJ1-2, with TRBD1 matching over 7 bases. Germline lookup yields CDR1 MNHEY and CDR2 SVGAGI. The CDR3 is made up of 14 amino acids. V trimming: 5 bases; J trimming: 0 bases; junction bases outside the gene matches: 3. The CDR3 sequence is CASSKQGTNYGYTF. The CDR3 DNA follows: TGTGCCAGCAGTAAACAGGGGACTAACTATGGCTACACCTTC.

The chain joins TRBV7-9 to TRBJ1-2; D is unresolved. CDR1 SEHNR and CDR2 FQNEAQ come from the germline V gene (reference sequence). The CDR3 runs 16 residues. Trimming took off 5 bases at V and 4 bases at J, with 20 bases between the two ends. The DNA of the CDR3 is TGTGCCAGCAGCCATGGAAACGTCGGGTCATCCTATGGCTACACCTTC. This translates into CASSHGNVGSSYGYTF.

The V gene is TRBV24-1, the J gene TRBJ1-5, with D hard to call. Looked up from germline, CDR1 is KGHDR and CDR2 is SFDVKD. The V gene lost 1 base and the J gene lost 0 bases, with 3 bases spanning the gap. This CDR3 region has 14 residues. The CDR3 is CATSDFNSNQPQHF. CDR3 DNA sequence: TGTGCCACCAGTGATTTCAATAGCAATCAGCCCCAGCATTTT.

The chain uses TRBV3-1 (or the pseudogene TRBV3-2) and TRBJ1-1; possible D gene TRBD1, 5 bases. V lost 4 bases and J lost 4, with 16 bases in between. Germline V gene sequence: CDR1 LGHDT, CDR2 YNNKEL (reference sequence). The CDR3 loop spans 15 amino acids. The DNA of the CDR3 is TGTGCCAGCAGCCCCGAACAGGCGGGATTCACTGAAGCTTTCTTT. It yields the protein CASSPEQAGFTEAFF.

In DNA form, the CDR3 reads TGTGCCAGCAGGGCCGGGACAGGGGGACCCTACAATGAGCAGTTCTTC. It yields the protein CASRAGTGGPYNEQFF. The V and J genes are TRBV2 and TRBJ2-1, with 11 bases aligning to TRBD1. Germline CDR1 and CDR2: SNHLY and FYNNEI. The CDR3 runs 16 residues. Unmatched junction bases numbered 6, after V lost 6 bases and J lost 2 bases.